This T cell receptor beta chain was sequenced in a study of memory CD4+ T cells and cytomegalovirus serostatus. Data came from immunoSEQ multiplex PCR; TCRdb stores just in-frame clones and leaves some out. This table holds tens of thousands of clones, about three quarters found once. With 0 bases removed from V and 9 bases from J, the gap between germline ends came to 10 bases. The CDR3 loop spans 13 amino acids. Germline V gene sequence: CDR1 SGDLS, CDR2 YYNGEE. Single viable CD3+CD4+CD8-CD45RO+ cells were sorted as the memory CD4+ T cells. The sequence was collected from an adult in good health and CMV-seropositive. The sample taken for sequencing was memory CD4+ T cells from blood. The V gene is TRBV9, the J gene TRBJ2-4, with D perhaps assigned TRBD1 or TRBD2 (6 bases each). This CDR3 is CASSVEGGGIQYF. CDR3 nucleotides: TGTGCCAGCAGCGTAGAGGGGGGCGGCATTCAGTACTTC.